What follows are 9 T cell receptor beta chains derived from one specimen sequenced in a study of T cell responses to AZD1222 COVID-19 vaccine. Profiled with immunoSEQ multiplex PCR; TCRdb holds only in-frame clones, not every one. Here the sample spans more than 150,000 clones, 90% being singletons. The sequenced sample was peripheral blood, obtained on day 0 of AZD1222 vaccination. These receptors were taken from an adult in good health.

This clone was detected only a few times. In nucleotides, the CDR3 is TGCGCCAGCAGCCAAGGCCCTAGCGGGGACAATGAGCAGTTCTTC. This translates into CASSQGPSGDNEQFF. The chain couples TRBV4-1 to TRBJ2-1; 9 positions agree with TRBD2. The CDR3 totals 15 residues. Trimming removed 1 base from V and 5 bases from J; junction bases left unmatched: 3. CDR1 and CDR2 (germline): MGHRA, YSYEKL.

The rearrangement links TRBV2 to TRBJ1-5, with 7 positions matching TRBD1. Trimming took 4 bases from V and 2 from J; bases not matched to a gene: 5. CDR3 length equals 15 residues. From germline, CDR1 is SNHLY and CDR2 FYNNEI. CDR3 coding DNA: TGTGCCAGCAGTGCGGCAGGGGGACGCAATCAGCCCCAGCATTTT. It encodes CASSAAGGRNQPQHF.

This chain links TRBV3-1 (or the pseudogene TRBV3-2) with TRBJ1-2; 7 nucleotides line up with TRBD1. The germline gives CDR1 LGHDT, CDR2 YNNKEL (reference sequence). V shed 1 base, J shed 3 bases, and the junction held 5 bases outside the gene matches. The CDR3 has 15 amino acids. CDR3 in amino acids: CASSQGGGGHYGYTF. As DNA, the CDR3 is TGTGCCAGCAGCCAAGGGGGAGGGGGCCACTATGGCTACACCTTC.

This rearrangement joins TRBV10-3 to TRBJ1-2; D gene ambiguous. V was cut by 9 bases and J by 0 bases, with 14 bases left in between. Per the germline V gene, CDR1 is ENHRY and CDR2 is SYGVKD. The CDR3 extends over 14 amino acids. CDR3 residues: CAISERAANYGYTF. The CDR3 bases are TGTGCCATTTCAGAGAGGGCAGCTAACTATGGCTACACCTTC.

Only one count was recorded for this clone. This rearrangement joins TRBV9 to TRBJ2-2, with D unresolved. Trimming took off 0 bases at V and 0 bases at J, with 9 bases between the two ends. Looked up from germline, CDR1 is SGDLS and CDR2 is YYNGEE. CDR3 length: 16 amino acids. In DNA, the CDR3 is TGTGCCAGCAGCGTAGTCGGCAGCGCGAACACCGGGGAGCTGTTTTTT. It translates to CASSVVGSANTGELFF.

The J gene is TRBJ2-3, the V gene TRBV7-3; perhaps TRBD2 as D (7 bases). The V gene's germline CDR1 is SGHTA and CDR2 FQGTGA. This CDR3 is 15 amino acids long. Trimming took 3 bases from V and 6 from J, leaving 16 bases between them. DNA of the CDR3: TGTGCCAGCAGCTTGAGGGGGAGGGAAGGGGATACGCAGTATTTT. Translated, it gives CASSLRGREGDTQYF.

The CDR3 reads CATSDLRGAYNEQFF. The CDR3, as DNA: TGTGCCACCAGTGATTTGCGGGGGGCCTACAATGAGCAGTTCTTC. This chain connects TRBV24-1 to TRBJ2-1; 7 nucleotides match TRBD2. The CDR3 loop spans 15 amino acids. V was clipped by 0 bases and J by 2 bases; unmatched bases: 0. The germline V gene encodes CDR1 KGHDR and CDR2 SFDVKD.

V usage is TRBV5-4 and J usage is TRBJ1-6; D perhaps matches TRBD1 (6 bases). Germline V lookup: CDR1 SGHNT, CDR2 YYREEE (reference sequence). V was shortened by 4 bases and J by 7 bases, with 12 bases between the two germline ends. There are 14 residues in the CDR3. CDR3 sequence reads: CASSGEGGNSPLHF. The CDR3 nucleotides read TGTGCCAGCAGCGGGGAGGGGGGAAATTCACCCCTCCACTTT.

J is TRBJ1-1 and V is TRBV15; maybe TRBD1 (6 bases). CDR1 is LNHNV and CDR2 is YYDKDF in the germline V gene (reference sequence). V lost 3 bases and J lost 4, with 15 bases in between. This CDR3 spans 15 amino acids. The CDR3 region has the DNA TGTGCCACCAGCAGGGGCAGGGGCTTAGGCACTGAAGCTTTCTTT. Translated, it gives CATSRGRGLGTEAFF.